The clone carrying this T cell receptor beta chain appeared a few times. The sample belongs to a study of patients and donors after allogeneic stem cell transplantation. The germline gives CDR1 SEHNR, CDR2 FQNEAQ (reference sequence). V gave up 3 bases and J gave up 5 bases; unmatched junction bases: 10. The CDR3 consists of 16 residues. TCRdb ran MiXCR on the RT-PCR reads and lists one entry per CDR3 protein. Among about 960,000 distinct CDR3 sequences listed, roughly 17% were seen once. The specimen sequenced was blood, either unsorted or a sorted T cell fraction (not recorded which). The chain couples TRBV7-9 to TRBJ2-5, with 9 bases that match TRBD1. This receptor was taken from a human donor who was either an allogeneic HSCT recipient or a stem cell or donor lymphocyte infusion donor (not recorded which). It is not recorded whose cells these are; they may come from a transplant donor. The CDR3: CASSFMGGQGTETQYF. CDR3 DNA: TGTGCCAGCAGCTTCATGGGAGGACAGGGGACGGAGACCCAGTACTTC.